The 29 T cell receptor beta chains reported below all come from one sample, sequenced in a study of T-cell reconstitution after alpha-beta-depleted transplantation in children. Using unique molecular identifiers, the investigators prepared the TCRbeta library. One entry per CDR3 protein results from TCRdb running MiXCR on the PCR reads. The profile shows about 440,000 distinct CDR3 sequences, about 45% of them singletons. The sequenced sample was PBMCs, obtained before TCRalphabeta/CD19-depleted stem cell transplant. All receptors derive from a girl aged 2 to 9 with aplastic anemia, due to receive a stem cell transplant.

This clonotype was observed many times. The chain employs TRBV12-3 or TRBV12-4 and TRBJ2-3, with D possibly TRBD2 on 5 matching bases. The CDR3 is made up of 16 amino acids. V was clipped by 2 bases and J by 4 bases, with 16 bases between them. CDR3 sequence: CASSLRGSLAADTQYF. The CDR3 region has the DNA TGTGCCAGCAGTTTACGCGGGTCCCTTGCCGCAGATACGCAGTATTTT.

The DNA for the CDR3 is TGCAGTGCTAGAGGACTAGCGGGAGTGGAGTTCTTC. Protein product: CSARGLAGVEFF. J is TRBJ2-1 and V is TRBV20-1; TRBD2 agrees at 12 bases. This CDR3 is built from 12 residues. The trim removed 1 base at V and 14 bases at J, leaving 3 bases unmatched. The V gene's germline CDR1 is DFQATT and CDR2 SNEGSKA (reference sequence).

The J gene is TRBJ1-1, the V gene TRBV2; 8 bases map to TRBD1. The V segment lost 6 bases and the J segment 10 bases; nucleotides outside the gene matches: 13. The CDR3 covers 14 residues. Germline V gene lookup returns CDR1 SNHLY and CDR2 FYNNEI. Here the CDR3 reads CASSLAGQGARAFF. DNA of the CDR3: TGTGCCAGCAGCCTGGCCGGCCAGGGGGCCCGAGCTTTCTTT.

The chain joins TRBV29-1 to TRBJ2-3; weak D call: TRBD2 (6 bases). Per germline, CDR1 SQVTM and CDR2 ANQGSEA. This CDR3 comprises 12 residues. Trimming took 7 bases from V and 2 from J, leaving 10 bases between them. The CDR3 spells CSDRDFTDTQYF. CDR3 nucleotide sequence: TGCAGCGACCGGGACTTCACAGATACGCAGTATTTT.

The chain has TRBV11-2 and TRBJ2-7; D is unclear. This CDR3 region has 14 residues. The ends were cut back, 6 bases at V and 4 bases at J, with 16 bases in the middle. Germline lookup yields CDR1 SGHAT and CDR2 FQNNGV. The CDR3 spells CASSRTLPPYEQYF. The CDR3 nucleotides read TGTGCCAGCAGTAGGACCCTACCCCCTTACGAGCAGTACTTC.

The chain combines TRBV20-1 with TRBJ2-3; 9 bases are a match to TRBD2. CDR3 size: 16 residues. Trimming at V came to 5 bases and at J to 0 bases, leaving 9 bases not matched to a gene. Germline CDR1 reads DFQATT; CDR2 reads SNEGSKA (reference sequence). CDR3 DNA: TGCAGTGCTCAACGCGCGGGGGGGGTTAGCACAGATACGCAGTATTTT. Residues: CSAQRAGGVSTDTQYF.

The V call is TRBV20-1, the J call TRBJ2-5; TRBD2 aligns across 10 bases. The J segment lost 3 bases and the V segment lost 2 bases, leaving 12 bases of the junction unmatched. The germline gives CDR1 DFQATT, CDR2 SNEGSKA (reference sequence). This CDR3 has 17 residues. Here the CDR3 reads CSARYSGRALPKETQYF. As DNA, the CDR3 is TGCAGTGCTAGATACAGCGGGAGGGCCTTACCCAAAGAGACCCAGTACTTC.

This clonotype came up many times. The chain's CDR3 is CSASSGKNTGELFF. The DNA of the CDR3 is TGCAGTGCTAGTTCAGGGAAGAACACCGGGGAGCTGTTTTTT. This sequence joins TRBV20-1 and TRBJ2-2, with D maybe TRBD1 (5 bases). The CDR3 is made up of 14 amino acids. Deletions cut 3 bases from V and 1 base from J, with 9 bases between. From germline, CDR1 is DFQATT and CDR2 SNEGSKA (reference sequence).

Regarding this clonotype: A junction end diverges from the germline sequence, so it may reflect a read error. The chain links TRBV29-1 to TRBJ2-7; D is perhaps TRBD1 or TRBD2 (7 bases each). Looked up from germline, CDR1 is SQVTM and CDR2 is ANQGSEA. The CDR3 contains 15 residues. CDR3 protein: CSVEGGGSVSYEQYF. Written as DNA, the CDR3 is TGCAGCGTCGAAGGGGGCGGGAGTGTCTCCTACGAGCAGTACTTC.

This clonotype has a handful of counts. V and J are TRBV4-3 and TRBJ2-3; 10 bases match TRBD2. V lost 0 bases and J lost 3; bases outside the gene matches: 9. Germline loops: CDR1 LGHNA, CDR2 YSLEER. CDR3 length: 18 residues. CDR3: CASSQDPPSGSGTDTQYF. The CDR3 DNA sequence: TGCGCCAGCAGCCAAGACCCTCCTAGCGGGAGTGGGACAGATACGCAGTATTTT.

This clonotype has at least ten counts. The CDR3 region has the DNA TGCAGTGCTCGAAACCAGGGCGGGAGGCTAAAGGGGGCCAACGTCCTGACTTTC. Protein product: CSARNQGGRLKGANVLTF. This sequence joins TRBV20-1 and TRBJ2-6, with TRBD2 identical over 8 bases. Trimming at V came to 5 bases and at J to 4 bases, leaving 16 bases not matched to a gene. Germline values: CDR1 DFQATT, CDR2 SNEGSKA (reference sequence). This CDR3 region has 18 residues.

The chain carries TRBV20-1 and TRBJ2-3; D is unclear. CDR3 length: 13 amino acids. Trimming removed 5 bases from V and 1 base from J, with 10 bases in between. Germline V gene data show CDR1 as DFQATT and CDR2 as SNEGSKA (reference sequence). CDR3 sequence: CSAPAPGTDTQYF. CDR3 bases: TGCAGTGCTCCGGCTCCAGGCACAGATACGCAGTATTTT.

The genes are TRBV20-1 and TRBJ1-5; D might be TRBD1 (5 bases). V dropped 0 bases and J dropped 8 bases, with 17 bases sitting between them. Germline V gives CDR1 DFQATT, CDR2 SNEGSKA (reference sequence). This CDR3 is built from 15 residues. The CDR3 loop is CSARDGSGGYEPQHF. CDR3 sequence (DNA): TGCAGTGCTAGAGATGGGAGTGGGGGATACGAGCCCCAGCATTTT.

The chain couples TRBV20-1 to TRBJ2-5; TRBD2 agrees at 10 bases. This CDR3 is 15 amino acids long. V lost 2 bases, J lost 2 bases, and 5 bases stayed unmatched. The germline CDR1 and CDR2 sequences are DFQATT and SNEGSKA (reference sequence). The CDR3 sequence is CSARRASGSQETQYF. The CDR3 coding sequence is TGCAGTGCTAGAAGGGCTAGCGGGAGTCAAGAGACCCAGTACTTC.

V and J are TRBV6-1 and TRBJ1-5; no definite D call. Per the germline V gene, CDR1 is MNHNS and CDR2 is SASEGT. The V end lost 6 bases, the J end lost 0 bases, and 15 bases lay between the germline ends. The CDR3 consists of 16 residues. Here the CDR3 DNA reads TGTGCCAGCAGCCCAGAGGGCCTATATAGCAATCAGCCCCAGCATTTT. Its protein is CASSPEGLYSNQPQHF.

The V call is TRBV5-1, the J call TRBJ1-3; no clear D gene. The V gene lost 0 bases and the J gene lost 2 bases, with 9 bases spanning the gap. CDR1 SGHRS and CDR2 YFSETQ come from the germline V gene. The CDR3 length is 15 residues. The CDR3 DNA sequence: TGCGCCAGCAGCTTGGCCGCGGGTGCTGGAAACACCATATATTTT. Translating it yields CASSLAAGAGNTIYF.

The chain uses TRBV7-3 and TRBJ2-3; TRBD2 is a possible D gene (6 bases). The CDR3 totals 18 residues. The V and J ends lost 5 bases and 11 bases respectively, with 32 bases between them. The germline gives CDR1 SGHTA, CDR2 FQGTGA. The CDR3 here is CASSPVQGNGPWGGVQYF. The CDR3 region has the DNA TGTGCCAGCAGCCCAGTGCAGGGAAACGGGCCTTGGGGAGGAGTGCAGTATTTT.

This rearrangement joins TRBV6-5 to TRBJ1-5, with a possible D match to TRBD1 (6 bases). Germline V gene sequence: CDR1 MNHEY, CDR2 SVGAGI. Trimming shortened V by 4 bases and J by 1 base, and 17 bases separated the two germline ends. The CDR3 covers 17 residues. As DNA, the CDR3 is TGTGCCAGCAGTTCGGAACAGGGAATTTCGAGCAATCAGCCCCAGCATTTT. Translating it yields CASSSEQGISSNQPQHF.

The V gene is TRBV11-3, the J gene TRBJ2-2, with 11 bases that match TRBD2. There are 16 residues in the CDR3. CDR1 and CDR2 (germline): SGHNT, YENEEA. The junction had 5 bases not matched to a gene; V was cut back by 5 bases and J by 3 bases. CDR3 residues: CASSPLAGGHTGELFF. For the CDR3, the DNA is TGTGCCAGCAGCCCTTTAGCGGGAGGGCACACCGGGGAGCTGTTTTTT.

The rearrangement joins TRBV20-1 to TRBJ2-5; D unclear. Deletions cut 1 base from V and 4 bases from J, with 10 bases between. Germline V lookup: CDR1 DFQATT, CDR2 SNEGSKA (reference sequence). This CDR3 has 13 residues. CDR3 bases: TGCAGTGCTAGAGGACCCTCCAGAGAGACCCAGTACTTC. Translation: CSARGPSRETQYF.

The genes are TRBV6-1 and TRBJ2-5; a possible D gene is TRBD2 (5 bases). This CDR3 comprises 16 residues. Trimming pared 5 bases from V and 2 bases from J, leaving 18 bases between. Germline V gene data show CDR1 as MNHNS and CDR2 as SASEGT. CDR3 sequence reads: CASSLAPSSRQETQYF. Written as DNA, the CDR3 is TGTGCCAGCAGTCTCGCACCCTCTAGCAGACAAGAGACCCAGTACTTC.

The chain is built from TRBV20-1 and TRBJ2-3, with 7 bases fitting TRBD2. The CDR3 runs to 16 residues. The germline V gene encodes CDR1 DFQATT and CDR2 SNEGSKA (reference sequence). J gave up 1 base and V 2 bases, and 9 bases lay outside the gene matches. Here the CDR3 reads CSARPASGGGTDTQYF. CDR3 in DNA: TGCAGTGCTAGACCCGCTAGCGGAGGAGGCACAGATACGCAGTATTTT.

The chain combines TRBV20-1 with TRBJ2-3; 8 nucleotides line up with TRBD2. Germline V CDR1 and CDR2: DFQATT, SNEGSKA (reference sequence). The ends lost 5 bases at V and 3 bases at J; junction bases unmatched: 16. The CDR3 extends over 17 amino acids. DNA of the CDR3: TGCAGTGCTCGAGGGGCGGGAGGCGAAGCATCGACAGATACGCAGTATTTT. Encoded protein: CSARGAGGEASTDTQYF.

This clonotype was detected once. CDR3 amino acids: CSARPGRINEQFF. The CDR3, as DNA: TGCAGTGCTAGACCAGGGAGGATCAATGAGCAGTTCTTC. V usage is TRBV20-1 and J usage is TRBJ2-1, with D maybe TRBD2 (6 bases). CDR1 is DFQATT and CDR2 is SNEGSKA in the germline V gene (reference sequence). V was pared by 2 bases and J by 6 bases, with 11 bases between. The CDR3 is made up of 13 amino acids.

This clonotype showed up just a few times. The V gene is TRBV28, the J gene TRBJ2-5; TRBD1 agrees at 12 bases. The germline gives CDR1 MDHEN, CDR2 SYDVKM. J lost 4 bases, V lost 8 bases, and 11 bases had no gene match. The CDR3 is 16 residues long. CDR3 bases: TGTGCCAGCCTCGGTCGAGGGACAGGGGGCATAGAGACCCAGTACTTC. Its protein is CASLGRGTGGIETQYF.

In the case of this clonotype: A read error may account for a junction end that differs from germline. CDR3 in DNA: TGTGCCATGGGCCCCGGGCCTAGCGGGAGTTCTTTCGGAGAGACCCAGTACTTC. It yields the protein CAMGPGPSGSSFGETQYF. The chain employs TRBV4-1 and TRBJ2-5; 10 bases align to TRBD2. The CDR3 has 18 amino acids. From germline, CDR1 is MGHRA and CDR2 YSYEKL.

This clonotype has only a few counts. The rearrangement joins TRBV12-3 or TRBV12-4 to TRBJ2-1; TRBD2 matches 10 bases. V was clipped by 6 bases and J by 7 bases; unmatched bases: 9. The CDR3 is 15 residues long. As DNA, the CDR3 is TGTGCCAGCAGCGCGAGCGGGAGGGGGTCGAATGAGCAGTTCTTC. This translates into CASSASGRGSNEQFF.

This clonotype has ten or more counts. J is TRBJ1-1 and V is TRBV20-1, with D perhaps TRBD1 (5 bases). V was clipped by 6 bases and J by 10 bases, with 21 bases between them. The germline V gene has CDR1 DFQATT and CDR2 SNEGSKA (reference sequence). The CDR3 spans 13 residues. DNA for the CDR3: TGCAGTGCAAGCACAGGAGAGGGTGTCAGAGCTTTCTTT. Translation: CSASTGEGVRAFF.

Regarding this clonotype: Germline and junction disagree at one end, which may indicate a read error. V usage is TRBV10-3 and J usage is TRBJ2-3; 9 nucleotides agree with TRBD1. The CDR3 has 15 residues. CDR1 and CDR2 (germline): ENHRY, SYGVKD. DNA of the CDR3: TGTGCCATCAGTGATGCCGGGACAGGGACAGATACGCCGTATTTT. Translated: CAISDAGTGTDTPYF.